This record concerns one TCR beta chain sequence. Its antigen target is currently unknown. No base quality values were provided; no much bigger clone lies one nucleotide off. Library creation used the immunoSEQ multiplex PCR assay. In its TCRdb copy, this immuneACCESS table keeps in-frame sequences only and misses some clones. Where compared with another copy, unresolved V genes explain less than half of these, and the others have no known cause. This sample holds approximately 10,000 clones; almost 85% were observed only once. The ten most abundant clones make up approximately 4.3% of the sample. This specimen belongs to a study of tumor T cells in aggressive B-cell lymphoma (TCRdb year 2017). The CDR3 contains 15 residues, cysteine and phenylalanine counted. Only the CDR3 DNA stays, 45 bases, in frame from base 1. Via the germline V gene, CDR1 is SGHVS and CDR2 FNYEAQ.

The receptor's source is an adult with diffuse large B cell lymphoma. The chain joins TRBV7-6 to TRBJ2-5; 8 middle bases align to TRBD2. The DNA end favors TRBJ2-7, so the J call may be wrong. Sequenced: tumor tissue. The sequenced DNA is TGTGCCAGCAGCTTTCTTAGCGGGACTAACTACGAGCAGTACTTC. It encodes CASSFLSGTNYEQYF.